These 8 T cell receptor beta chains were sequenced from one sample in a study of T cell responses to AZD1222 COVID-19 vaccine. Sequencing used immunoSEQ multiplex PCR; TCRdb keeps in-frame clones, though not all of them. Here the sample spans roughly 150,000 clones, almost 95% being singletons. This material consisted of peripheral blood, taken 28 days after the second AZD1222 dose. These receptors came from an adult who received the AZD1222 COVID-19 vaccine.

The genes are TRBV7-2 and TRBJ1-3; 7 bases align to TRBD1. This CDR3 contains 16 residues. With 5 bases clipped from V and 0 bases from J, the junction kept 7 bases outside the gene matches. From germline, CDR1 is SGHTA and CDR2 FQGNSA. The CDR3 nucleotides are TGTGCCAGCAGCCGTCAGGGGGAGATCTCTGGAAACACCATATATTTT. Residues: CASSRQGEISGNTIYF.

The genes are TRBV19 and TRBJ1-2, with D possibly being TRBD1 (6 bases). V lost 4 bases to trimming and J lost 7 bases, with 13 bases between them. The CDR3 is 13 amino acids. Germline CDR1 is LNHDA and CDR2 is SQIVND (reference sequence). Here the CDR3 reads CASSRRQDGGYTF. The CDR3, as DNA: TGTGCCAGTAGTAGGAGACAGGACGGTGGCTACACCTTC.

The rearrangement joins TRBV4-1 to TRBJ2-5; D is ambiguous. The CDR3 has 15 residues. The V gene's germline CDR1 is MGHRA and CDR2 YSYEKL. V lost 1 base and J lost 0, with 9 bases in between. The CDR3 DNA follows: TGCGCCAGCAGCCAAGGAGGATGGTACCAAGAGACCCAGTACTTC. Its translation: CASSQGGWYQETQYF.

This clone was observed once. This sequence joins TRBV9 and TRBJ1-1; D gene ambiguous. The CDR3 contains 14 residues. Trimming took off 3 bases at V and 1 base at J, with 10 bases between the two ends. Per the germline V gene, CDR1 is SGDLS and CDR2 is YYNGEE. CDR3 DNA sequence: TGTGCCAGCAGCGGGGGAAGAGGGAACACTGAAGCTTTCTTT. Its protein is CASSGGRGNTEAFF.

The V and J genes are TRBV9 and TRBJ1-2; D is unresolved. V lost 3 bases to trimming and J lost 2 bases, with 14 bases between them. Germline values: CDR1 SGDLS, CDR2 YYNGEE. This CDR3 is built from 15 residues. DNA of the CDR3: TGTGCCAGCAGCGGGACGGACGGACTAAACTATGGCTACACCTTC. Translated, it gives CASSGTDGLNYGYTF. The full variable domain, its missing parts supplied by reference TRBV9 and TRBJ1-2, is DSGVTQTPKHLITATGQRVTLRCSPRSGDLSVYWYQQSLDQGLQFLIQYYNGEERAKGNILERFSAQQFPDLHSELNLSSLELGDSALYFCASSGTDGLNYGYTFGSGTRLTVV.

This clone was picked up one time. The J gene is TRBJ1-2, the V gene TRBV19; D is perhaps TRBD1 (5 bases). This CDR3 has 15 residues. Germline lookup yields CDR1 LNHDA and CDR2 SQIVND (reference sequence). V was shortened by 4 bases and J by 4 bases, with 16 bases between the two germline ends. The CDR3: CASSTHGAGSYGYTF. The CDR3 nucleotides read TGTGCCAGTAGTACCCACGGGGCAGGGAGCTATGGCTACACCTTC.

Points on this clone: Other DNA sequences within the sample encode an identical CDR3. The V and J genes are TRBV7-9 and TRBJ1-1; D might be TRBD1 (6 bases). The CDR3 extends over 15 amino acids. Germline assignment: CDR1 SEHNR and CDR2 FQNEAQ (reference sequence). Trimming shortened V by 4 bases and J by 10 bases, and 22 bases separated the two germline ends. DNA of the CDR3: TGTGCCAGCAGCTCGGGCGGTAGCGACGGGACACGAGCTTTCTTT. It specifies CASSSGGSDGTRAFF.

The V gene is TRBV7-2, the J gene TRBJ1-5, with a tentative D call TRBD1 (5 bases). The germline V gene encodes CDR1 SGHTA and CDR2 FQGNSA. This CDR3 is 16 amino acids long. Trimming removed 5 bases at V and 2 bases at J, with 16 bases between. The CDR3 nucleotides are TGTGCCAGCAGCCCCTCAGGGAAGAGAGGCAATCAGCCCCAGCATTTT. It codes for CASSPSGKRGNQPQHF.